The clone carrying this TCR beta chain came up once. Germline V gene sequence: CDR1 MGHRA, CDR2 YSYEKL. Trimming took off 0 bases at V and 4 bases at J, with 12 bases between the two ends. The CDR3 is 15 amino acids. This sample stems from a study of T cell changes during pregnancy in multiple sclerosis. Data came from immunoSEQ multiplex PCR; TCRdb stores just in-frame clones and leaves some out. The repertoire includes about 67,000 clones, 80% to 95% of them detected once, and 1.4% to 1.5% sits in the top ten. The receptor's source is a female donor with multiple sclerosis, enrolled in a pregnancy study. This sequence joins TRBV4-1 and TRBJ1-2; D gene unclear. The sequencing here drew on peripheral blood, taken in the second trimester of pregnancy. The CDR3 DNA is TGCGCCAGCAGCCAAGATGGACGGGAGGTCTATGGCTACACCTTC. Translating gives CASSQDGREVYGYTF.